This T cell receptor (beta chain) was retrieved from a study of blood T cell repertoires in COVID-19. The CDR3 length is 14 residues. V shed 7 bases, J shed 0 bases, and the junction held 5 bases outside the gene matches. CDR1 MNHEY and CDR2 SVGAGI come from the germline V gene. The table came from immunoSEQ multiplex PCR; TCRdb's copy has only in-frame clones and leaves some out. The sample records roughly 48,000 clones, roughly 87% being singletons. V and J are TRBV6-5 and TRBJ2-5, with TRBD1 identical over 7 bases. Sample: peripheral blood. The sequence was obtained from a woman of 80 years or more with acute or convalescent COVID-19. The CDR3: CASTSDRNQETQYF. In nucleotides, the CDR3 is TGTGCCAGCACCTCGGACAGGAACCAAGAGACCCAGTACTTC.